This T cell receptor beta chain was identified in a study of T cell responses to AZD1222 COVID-19 vaccine. Study-wide results and caveats: Repertoires were obtained only post-peak T cell response. The CD4 TCRs associated with vaccination extended across spike and predominated at 160-218 and 743-854. Donor demographics were predominantly white British with a female majority; clonal diversity may be underestimated. Compared with day 0, the breadth and depth of the Spike-specific TCR repertoire rose significantly after two doses of AZD1222.

Method: immunoSEQ multiplex PCR; TCRdb's copy keeps in-frame clones and lacks some. The sample has roughly 130,000 clones, roughly nine tenths seen once. Details on this clone: Its antigen is unknown.

The CDR3 spans 13 residues. In germline, CDR1 is LGHNT, CDR2 FRNRAP. The ends were cut back, 5 bases at V and 8 bases at J, with 15 bases in the middle. The chain has TRBV12-5 and TRBJ1-1; D unresolved. The material was peripheral blood, obtained on day 0 of AZD1222 vaccination. This receptor was taken from an adult in good health. CDR3 DNA sequence: TGTGCTAGTGGTCGTCCTTTGGGATCCGAAGCTTTCTTT. Translation: CASGRPLGSEAFF.